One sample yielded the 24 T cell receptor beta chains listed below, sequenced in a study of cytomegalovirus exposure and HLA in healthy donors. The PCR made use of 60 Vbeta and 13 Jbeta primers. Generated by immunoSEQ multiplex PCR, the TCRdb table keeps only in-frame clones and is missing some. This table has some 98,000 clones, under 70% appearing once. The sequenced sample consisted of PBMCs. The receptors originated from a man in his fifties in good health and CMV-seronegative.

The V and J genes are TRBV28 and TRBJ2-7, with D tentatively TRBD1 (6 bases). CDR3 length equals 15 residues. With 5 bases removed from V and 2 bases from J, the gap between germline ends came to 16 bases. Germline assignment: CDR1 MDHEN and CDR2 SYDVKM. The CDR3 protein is CASSPDGQIPYEQYF. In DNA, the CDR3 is TGTGCCAGCAGTCCCGACGGACAGATCCCCTACGAGCAGTACTTC. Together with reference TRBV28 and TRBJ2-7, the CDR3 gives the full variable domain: DVKVTQSSRYLVKRTGEKVFLECVQDMDHENMFWYRQDPGLGLRLIYFSYDVKMKEKGDIPEGYSVSREKKERFSLILESASTNQTSMYLCASSPDGQIPYEQYFGPGTRLTVT.

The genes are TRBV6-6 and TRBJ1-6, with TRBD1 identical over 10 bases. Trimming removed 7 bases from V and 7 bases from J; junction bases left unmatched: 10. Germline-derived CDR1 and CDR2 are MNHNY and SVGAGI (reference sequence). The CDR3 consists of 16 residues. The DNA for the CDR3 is TGTGCCAGCACACGGACAGGGGGTTCCCACAATTCACCCCTCCACTTT. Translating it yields CASTRTGGSHNSPLHF.

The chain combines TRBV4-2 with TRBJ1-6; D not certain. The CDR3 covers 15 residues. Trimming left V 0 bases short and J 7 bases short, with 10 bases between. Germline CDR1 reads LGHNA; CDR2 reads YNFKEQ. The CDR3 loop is CASSQDWRGNSPLHF. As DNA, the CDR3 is TGTGCCAGCAGCCAAGATTGGCGGGGAAATTCACCCCTCCACTTT.

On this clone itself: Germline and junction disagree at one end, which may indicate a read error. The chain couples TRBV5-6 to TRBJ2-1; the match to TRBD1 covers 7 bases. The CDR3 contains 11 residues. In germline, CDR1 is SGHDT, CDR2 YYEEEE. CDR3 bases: TGTGCCAGCAGCGGGACGGGACAGTTGATCTTC. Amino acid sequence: CASSGTGQLIF.

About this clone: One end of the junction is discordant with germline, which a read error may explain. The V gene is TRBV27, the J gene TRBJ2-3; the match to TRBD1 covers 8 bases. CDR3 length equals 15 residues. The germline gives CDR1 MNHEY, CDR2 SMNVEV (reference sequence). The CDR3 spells CASRGQATGTDTQYF. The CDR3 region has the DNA TGTGCCAGCAGGGGACAGGCGACAGGCACTGATACGCAGTATTTT.

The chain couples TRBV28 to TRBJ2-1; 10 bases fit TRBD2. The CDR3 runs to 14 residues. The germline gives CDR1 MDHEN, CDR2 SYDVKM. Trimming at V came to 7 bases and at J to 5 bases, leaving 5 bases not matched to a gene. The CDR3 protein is CASTGLAENNEQFF. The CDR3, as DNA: TGTGCCAGCACCGGACTAGCGGAGAACAATGAGCAGTTCTTC.

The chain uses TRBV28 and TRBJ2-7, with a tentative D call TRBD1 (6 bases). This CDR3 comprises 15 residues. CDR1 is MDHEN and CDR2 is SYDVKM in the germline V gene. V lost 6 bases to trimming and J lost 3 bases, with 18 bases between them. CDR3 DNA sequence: TGTGCCAGCAGCTTGGTTGGGGGCCGATTCTACGAGCAGTACTTC. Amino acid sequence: CASSLVGGRFYEQYF.

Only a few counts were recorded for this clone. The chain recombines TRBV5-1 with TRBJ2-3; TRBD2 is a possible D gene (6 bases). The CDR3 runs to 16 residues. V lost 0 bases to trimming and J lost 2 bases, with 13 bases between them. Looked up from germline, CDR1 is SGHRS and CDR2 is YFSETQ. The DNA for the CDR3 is TGCGCCAGCAGCTTGGTGGCGGGGTCTCCCACAGATACGCAGTATTTT. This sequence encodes CASSLVAGSPTDTQYF. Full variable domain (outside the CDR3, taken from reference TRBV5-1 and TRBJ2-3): KAGVTQTPRYLIKTRGQQVTLSCSPISGHRSVSWYQQTPGQGLQFLFEYFSETQRNKGNFPGRFSGRQFSNSRSEMNVSTLELGDSALYLCASSLVAGSPTDTQYFGPGTRLTVL.

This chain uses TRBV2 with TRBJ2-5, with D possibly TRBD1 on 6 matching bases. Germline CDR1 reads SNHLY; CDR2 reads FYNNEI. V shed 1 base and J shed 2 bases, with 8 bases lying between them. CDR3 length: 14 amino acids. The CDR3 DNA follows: TGTGCCAGCAGTGAAGTCAGGGGTCAAGAGACCCAGTACTTC. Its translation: CASSEVRGQETQYF.

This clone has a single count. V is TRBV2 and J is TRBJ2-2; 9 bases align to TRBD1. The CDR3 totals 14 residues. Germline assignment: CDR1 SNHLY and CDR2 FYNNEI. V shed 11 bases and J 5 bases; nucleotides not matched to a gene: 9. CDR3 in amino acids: CAGKTGGRTGELFF. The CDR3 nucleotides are TGTGCCGGAAAGACAGGGGGTCGTACCGGGGAGCTGTTTTTT.

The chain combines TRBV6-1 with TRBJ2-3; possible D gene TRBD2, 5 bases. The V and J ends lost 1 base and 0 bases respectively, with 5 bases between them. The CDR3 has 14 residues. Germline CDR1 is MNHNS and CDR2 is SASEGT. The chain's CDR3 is CASSEGTSTDTQYF. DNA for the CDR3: TGTGCCAGCAGTGAAGGGACTAGCACAGATACGCAGTATTTT.

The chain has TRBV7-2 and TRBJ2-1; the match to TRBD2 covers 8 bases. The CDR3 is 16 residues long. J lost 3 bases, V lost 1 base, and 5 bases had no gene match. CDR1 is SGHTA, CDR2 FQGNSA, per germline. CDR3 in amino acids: CASSLGTSRNYNEQFF. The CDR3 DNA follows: TGTGCCAGCAGCTTAGGGACTAGCCGAAACTACAATGAGCAGTTCTTC.

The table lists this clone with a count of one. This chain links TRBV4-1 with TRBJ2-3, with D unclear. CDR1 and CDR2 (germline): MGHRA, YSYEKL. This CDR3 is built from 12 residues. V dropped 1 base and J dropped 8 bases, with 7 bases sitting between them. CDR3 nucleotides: TGCGCCAGCAGCCAAGGGCTCCCTACGCAGTATTTT. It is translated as CASSQGLPTQYF.

This CDR3 reads CASSRGDRALNQPQHF. The CDR3 DNA follows: TGTGCCAGCAGCCGAGGGGACAGGGCGCTCAATCAGCCCCAGCATTTT. This chain connects TRBV7-8 to TRBJ1-5, with 9 bases aligning to TRBD1. V lost 5 bases to trimming and J lost 3 bases; unmatched junction nucleotides: 8. CDR3 length: 16 amino acids. Germline CDR1 SGHVS, CDR2 FQNEAQ. Full variable domain (rest looked up from reference TRBV7-8 and TRBJ1-5): GAGVSQSPRYKVAKRGQDVALRCDPISGHVSLFWYQQALGQGPEFLTYFQNEAQLDKSGLPSDRFFAERPEGSVSTLKIQRTQQEDSAVYLCASSRGDRALNQPQHFGDGTRLSIL.

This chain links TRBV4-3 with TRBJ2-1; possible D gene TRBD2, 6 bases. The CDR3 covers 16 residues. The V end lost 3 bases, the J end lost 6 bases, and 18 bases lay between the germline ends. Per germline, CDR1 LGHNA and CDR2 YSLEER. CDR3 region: CASSHSSGTPFNEQFF. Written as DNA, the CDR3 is TGCGCCAGCAGCCATTCCTCCGGGACTCCGTTCAATGAGCAGTTCTTC.

CDR3 sequence reads: CAWRGGNYGYTF. CDR3 nucleotide sequence: TGTGCCTGGAGAGGGGGAAACTATGGCTACACCTTC. V gene TRBV30 combines with J gene TRBJ1-2, with a possible D match to TRBD1 (6 bases). CDR1 and CDR2 from the germline V gene are GTSNPN and SVGIG (reference sequence). The CDR3 spans 12 residues. The V end lost 3 bases, the J end lost 2 bases, and 7 bases lay between the germline ends.

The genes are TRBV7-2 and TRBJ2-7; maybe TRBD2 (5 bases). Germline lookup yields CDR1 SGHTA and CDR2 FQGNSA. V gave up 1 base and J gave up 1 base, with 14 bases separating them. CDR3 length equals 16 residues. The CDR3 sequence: CASSLDSGWRSYEQYF. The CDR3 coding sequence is TGTGCCAGCAGCTTAGATTCGGGGTGGAGGTCCTACGAGCAGTACTTC.

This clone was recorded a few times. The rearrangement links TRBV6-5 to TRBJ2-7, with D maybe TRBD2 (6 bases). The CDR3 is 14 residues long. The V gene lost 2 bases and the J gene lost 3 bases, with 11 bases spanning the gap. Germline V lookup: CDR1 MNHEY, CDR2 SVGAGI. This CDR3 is CASSYARGVYEQYF. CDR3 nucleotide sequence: TGTGCCAGCAGTTACGCCCGCGGGGTCTACGAGCAGTACTTC.

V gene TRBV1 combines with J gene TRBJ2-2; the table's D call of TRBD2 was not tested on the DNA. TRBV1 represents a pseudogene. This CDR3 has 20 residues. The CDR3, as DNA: TGCACCAGCACTCGGACTAGCGGGAGGGCCGAAGAACTAAACACCGGGGAGCTGTTTTTT. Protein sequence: CTSTRTSGRAEELNTGELFF.

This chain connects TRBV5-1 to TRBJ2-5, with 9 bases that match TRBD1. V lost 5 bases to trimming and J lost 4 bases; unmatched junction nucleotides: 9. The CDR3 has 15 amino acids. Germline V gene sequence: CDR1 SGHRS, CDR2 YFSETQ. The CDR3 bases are TGCGCCAGCAGAACAAGGACAGGGGCGACAGAGACCCAGTACTTC. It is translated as CASRTRTGATETQYF.

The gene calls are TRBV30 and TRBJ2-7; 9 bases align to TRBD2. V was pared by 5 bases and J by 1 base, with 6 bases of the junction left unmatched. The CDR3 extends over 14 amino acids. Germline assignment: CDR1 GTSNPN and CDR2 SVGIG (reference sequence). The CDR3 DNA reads TGTGCCTGGGGATCCGGACTAGCGTCCTACGAGCAGTACTTC. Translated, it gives CAWGSGLASYEQYF.

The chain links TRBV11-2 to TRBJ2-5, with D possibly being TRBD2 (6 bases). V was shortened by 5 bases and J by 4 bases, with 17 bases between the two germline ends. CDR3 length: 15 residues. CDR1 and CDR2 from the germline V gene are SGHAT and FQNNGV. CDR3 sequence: CASSPGSGVRETQYF. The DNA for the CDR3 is TGTGCCAGCAGCCCAGGGTCGGGGGTGAGAGAGACCCAGTACTTC.

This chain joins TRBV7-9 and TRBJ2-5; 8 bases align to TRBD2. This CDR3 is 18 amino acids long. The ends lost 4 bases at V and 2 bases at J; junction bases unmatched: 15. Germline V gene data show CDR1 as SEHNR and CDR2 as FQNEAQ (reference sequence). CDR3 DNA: TGTGCCAGCAGCTGGGCAGCGGGACTAGTGGGGCAGCAAGAGACCCAGTACTTC. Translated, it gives CASSWAAGLVGQQETQYF.

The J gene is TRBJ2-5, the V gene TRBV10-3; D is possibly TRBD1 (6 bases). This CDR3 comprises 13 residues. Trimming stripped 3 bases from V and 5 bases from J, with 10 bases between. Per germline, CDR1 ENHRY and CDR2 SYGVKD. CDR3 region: CAISDGQGETQYF. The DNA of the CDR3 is TGTGCCATCAGTGATGGGCAGGGGGAGACCCAGTACTTC.